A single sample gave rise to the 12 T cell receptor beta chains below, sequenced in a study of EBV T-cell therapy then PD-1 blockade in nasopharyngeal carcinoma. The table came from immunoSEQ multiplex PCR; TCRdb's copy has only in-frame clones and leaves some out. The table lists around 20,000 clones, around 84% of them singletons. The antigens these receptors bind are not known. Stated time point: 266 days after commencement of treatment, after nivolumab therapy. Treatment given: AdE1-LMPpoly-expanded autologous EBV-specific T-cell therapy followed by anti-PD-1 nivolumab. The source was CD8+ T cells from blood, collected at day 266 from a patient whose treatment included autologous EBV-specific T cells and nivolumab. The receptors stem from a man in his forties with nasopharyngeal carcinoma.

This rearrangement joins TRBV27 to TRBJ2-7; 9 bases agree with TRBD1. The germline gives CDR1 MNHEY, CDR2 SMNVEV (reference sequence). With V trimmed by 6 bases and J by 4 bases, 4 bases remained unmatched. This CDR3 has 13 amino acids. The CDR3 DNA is TGTGCCAGCAGCATCGGGACAGGGTACGAGCAGTACTTC. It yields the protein CASSIGTGYEQYF.

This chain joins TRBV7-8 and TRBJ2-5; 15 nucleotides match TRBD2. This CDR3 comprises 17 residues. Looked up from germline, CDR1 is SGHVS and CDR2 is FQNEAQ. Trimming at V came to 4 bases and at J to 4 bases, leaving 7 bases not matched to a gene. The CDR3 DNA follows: TGTGCCAGCAGCTCCGGACTAGCGGGGGGGCAAGTAGAGACCCAGTACTTC. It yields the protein CASSSGLAGGQVETQYF.

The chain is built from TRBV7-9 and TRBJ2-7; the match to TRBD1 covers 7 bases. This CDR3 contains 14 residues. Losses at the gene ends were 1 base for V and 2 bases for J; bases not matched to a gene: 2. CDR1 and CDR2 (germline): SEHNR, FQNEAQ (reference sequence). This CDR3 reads CASSLDTGAYEQYF. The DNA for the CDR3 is TGTGCCAGCAGCTTAGATACAGGGGCCTACGAGCAGTACTTC. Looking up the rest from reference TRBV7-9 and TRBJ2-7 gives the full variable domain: DTGVSQNPRHKITKRGQNVTFRCDPISEHNRLYWYRQTLGQGPEFLTYFQNEAQLEKSRLLSDRFSAERPKGSFSTLEIQRTEQGDSAMYLCASSLDTGAYEQYFGPGTRLTVT.

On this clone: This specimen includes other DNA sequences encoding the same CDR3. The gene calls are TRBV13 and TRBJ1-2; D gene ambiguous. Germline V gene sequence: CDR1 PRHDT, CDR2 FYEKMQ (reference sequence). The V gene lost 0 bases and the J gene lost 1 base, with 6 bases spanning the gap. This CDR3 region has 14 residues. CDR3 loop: CASSLGTGNYGYTF. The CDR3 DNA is TGTGCCAGCAGCTTAGGGACGGGTAACTATGGCTACACCTTC.

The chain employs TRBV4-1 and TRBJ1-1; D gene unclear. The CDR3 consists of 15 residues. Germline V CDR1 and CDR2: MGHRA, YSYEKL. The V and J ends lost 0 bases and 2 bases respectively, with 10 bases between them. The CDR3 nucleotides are TGCGCCAGCAGCCAAGAGTTCGTACACAACACTGAAGCTTTCTTT. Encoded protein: CASSQEFVHNTEAFF.

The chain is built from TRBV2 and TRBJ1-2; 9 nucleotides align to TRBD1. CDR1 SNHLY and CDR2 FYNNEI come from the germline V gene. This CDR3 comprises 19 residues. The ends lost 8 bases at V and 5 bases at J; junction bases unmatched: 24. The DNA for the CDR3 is TGTGCCAGCCTTCTCCCGTTCCGGGACAGGGAAAATCGACCATATGGCTACACCTTC. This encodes CASLLPFRDRENRPYGYTF.

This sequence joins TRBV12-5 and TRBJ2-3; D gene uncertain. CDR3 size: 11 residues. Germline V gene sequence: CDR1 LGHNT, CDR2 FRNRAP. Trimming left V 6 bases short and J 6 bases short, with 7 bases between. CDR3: CASGWGDTQYF. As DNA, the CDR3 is TGTGCTAGTGGCTGGGGTGATACGCAGTATTTT.

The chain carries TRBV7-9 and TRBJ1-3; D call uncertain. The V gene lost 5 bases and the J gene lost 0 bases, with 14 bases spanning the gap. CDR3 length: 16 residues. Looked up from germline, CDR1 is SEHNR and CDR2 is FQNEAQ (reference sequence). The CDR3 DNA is TGTGCCAGCAGCCTGCCCAGGTACACCTCTGGAAACACCATATATTTT. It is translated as CASSLPRYTSGNTIYF.

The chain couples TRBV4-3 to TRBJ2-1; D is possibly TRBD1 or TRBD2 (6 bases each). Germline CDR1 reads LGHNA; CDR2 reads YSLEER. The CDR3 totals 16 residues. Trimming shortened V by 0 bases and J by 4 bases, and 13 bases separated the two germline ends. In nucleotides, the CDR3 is TGCGCCAGCAGCCAAGATCCGGAGGGGGGATACAATGAGCAGTTCTTC. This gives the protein CASSQDPEGGYNEQFF.

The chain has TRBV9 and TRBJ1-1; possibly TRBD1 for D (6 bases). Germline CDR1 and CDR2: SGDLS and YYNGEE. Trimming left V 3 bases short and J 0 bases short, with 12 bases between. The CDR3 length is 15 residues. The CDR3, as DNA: TGTGCCAGCAGCGAGGGGGGTCAGCTGAACACTGAAGCTTTCTTT. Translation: CASSEGGQLNTEAFF.

CDR3 region: CASSPGGYSNQPQHF. The CDR3 DNA reads as TGTGCCAGCAGCCCCGGGGGGTATAGCAATCAGCCCCAGCATTTT. This sequence joins TRBV6-6 and TRBJ1-5; a weak D match, TRBD1 (5 bases). CDR1 and CDR2 (germline): MNHNY, SVGAGI (reference sequence). The V end was cut by 6 bases, the J end by 0 bases, with 12 bases between. This CDR3 region has 15 residues.

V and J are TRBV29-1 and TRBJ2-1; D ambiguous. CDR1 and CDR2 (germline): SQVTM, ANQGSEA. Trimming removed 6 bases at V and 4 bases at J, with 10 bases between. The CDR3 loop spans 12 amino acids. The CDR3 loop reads CSVAEGYNEQFF. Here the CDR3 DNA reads TGCAGCGTAGCAGAAGGATACAATGAGCAGTTCTTC.